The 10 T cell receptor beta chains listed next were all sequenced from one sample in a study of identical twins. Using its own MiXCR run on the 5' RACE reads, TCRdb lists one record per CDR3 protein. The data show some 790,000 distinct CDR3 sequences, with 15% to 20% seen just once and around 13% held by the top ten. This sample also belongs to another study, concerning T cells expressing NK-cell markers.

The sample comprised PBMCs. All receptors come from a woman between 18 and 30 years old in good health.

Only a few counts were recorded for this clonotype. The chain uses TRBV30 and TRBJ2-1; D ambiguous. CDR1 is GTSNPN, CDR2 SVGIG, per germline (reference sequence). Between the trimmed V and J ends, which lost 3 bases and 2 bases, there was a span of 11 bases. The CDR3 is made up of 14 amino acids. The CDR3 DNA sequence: TGTGCCTGGAGCTCAGGTGGGCCCTACAATGAGCAGTTCTTC. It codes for CAWSSGGPYNEQFF.

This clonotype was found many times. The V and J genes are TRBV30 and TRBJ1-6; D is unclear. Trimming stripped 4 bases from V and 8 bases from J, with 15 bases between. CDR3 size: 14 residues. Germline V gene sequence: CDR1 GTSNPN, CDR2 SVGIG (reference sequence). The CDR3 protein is CAWTYSTQDSPLHF. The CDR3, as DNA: TGTGCCTGGACCTACTCGACCCAAGATTCACCCCTCCACTTT.

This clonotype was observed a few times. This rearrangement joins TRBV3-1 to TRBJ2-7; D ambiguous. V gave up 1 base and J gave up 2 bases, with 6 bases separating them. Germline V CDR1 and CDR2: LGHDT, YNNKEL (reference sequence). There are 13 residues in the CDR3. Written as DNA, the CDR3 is TGTGCCAGCAGCCAAGGAGGTCCCTACGAGCAGTACTTC. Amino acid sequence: CASSQGGPYEQYF.

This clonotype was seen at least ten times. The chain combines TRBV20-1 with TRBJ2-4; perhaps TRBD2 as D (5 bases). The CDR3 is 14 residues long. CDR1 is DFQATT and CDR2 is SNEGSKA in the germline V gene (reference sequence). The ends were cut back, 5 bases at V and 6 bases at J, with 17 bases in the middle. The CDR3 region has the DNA TGCAGTGCTCTGGGCGGTCGGGAATTAAACATTCAGTACTTC. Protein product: CSALGGRELNIQYF.

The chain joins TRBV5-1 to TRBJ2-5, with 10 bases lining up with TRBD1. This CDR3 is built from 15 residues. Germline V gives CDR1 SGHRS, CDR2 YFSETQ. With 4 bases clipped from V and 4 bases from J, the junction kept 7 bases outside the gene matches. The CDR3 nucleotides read TGCGCCAGCAGCATCGCGGGACAGGGGACAGAGACCCAGTACTTC. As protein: CASSIAGQGTETQYF.

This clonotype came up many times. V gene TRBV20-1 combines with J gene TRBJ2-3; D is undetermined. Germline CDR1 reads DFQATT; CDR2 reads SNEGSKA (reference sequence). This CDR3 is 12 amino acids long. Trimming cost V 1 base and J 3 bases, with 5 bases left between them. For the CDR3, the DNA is TGCAGTGCTAGAGTGTCTACAGATACGCAGTATTTT. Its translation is CSARVSTDTQYF.

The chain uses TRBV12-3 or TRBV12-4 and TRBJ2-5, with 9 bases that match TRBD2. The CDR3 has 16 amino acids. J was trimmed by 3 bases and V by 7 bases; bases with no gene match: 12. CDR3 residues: CASTQSNSGRKETQYF. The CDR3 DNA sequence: TGTGCCAGCACCCAGAGTAACAGCGGGAGGAAAGAGACCCAGTACTTC.

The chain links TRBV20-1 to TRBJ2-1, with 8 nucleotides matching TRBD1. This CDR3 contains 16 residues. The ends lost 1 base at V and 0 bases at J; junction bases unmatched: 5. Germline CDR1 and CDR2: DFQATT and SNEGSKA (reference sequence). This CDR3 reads CSARGQGKASYNEQFF. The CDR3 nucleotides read TGCAGTGCTAGAGGACAGGGGAAGGCCTCCTACAATGAGCAGTTCTTC.

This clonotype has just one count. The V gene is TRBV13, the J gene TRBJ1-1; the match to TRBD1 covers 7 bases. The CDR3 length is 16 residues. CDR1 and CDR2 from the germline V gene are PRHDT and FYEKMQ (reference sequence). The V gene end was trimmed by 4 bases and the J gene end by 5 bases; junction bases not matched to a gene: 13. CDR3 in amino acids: CASSSPGTPRGTEAFF. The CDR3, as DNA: TGTGCCAGCAGCTCCCCCGGGACTCCCAGGGGGACTGAAGCTTTCTTT.

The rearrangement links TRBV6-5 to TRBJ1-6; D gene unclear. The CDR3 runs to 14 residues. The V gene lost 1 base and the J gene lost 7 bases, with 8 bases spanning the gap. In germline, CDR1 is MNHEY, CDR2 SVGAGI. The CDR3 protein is CASSYFQTNSPLHF. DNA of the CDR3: TGTGCCAGCAGTTACTTTCAGACGAATTCACCCCTCCACTTT.